These 15 T cell receptor beta chains share one sample of origin, sequenced in a study of blood T cells in healthy people across ages. A second roughly 6 to 11 cycle PCR used barcoded and J-beta primers. In TCRdb, the 5' RACE reads were re-called with MiXCR into one record per CDR3 protein. The data contain 1,500,000 or so distinct CDR3 sequences, 40% to 45% of them singletons. Sequencing used blood. The receptors here all came from a woman aged 18-30 years in good health.

This clonotype was recorded at least ten times. The CDR3 DNA follows: TGCAGCGTTGGAGCGGAATACAATGAGCAGTTCTTC. Translation gives CSVGAEYNEQFF. The chain employs TRBV29-1 and TRBJ2-1; a weak D match, TRBD2 (5 bases). The V end lost 4 bases, the J end lost 4 bases, and 8 bases lay between the germline ends. CDR3 size: 12 residues. In germline, CDR1 is SQVTM, CDR2 ANQGSEA.

This chain joins TRBV4-3 and TRBJ1-1; D call uncertain. CDR3 length equals 16 residues. Trimming took 2 bases from V and 5 from J, leaving 18 bases between them. The germline V gene encodes CDR1 LGHNA and CDR2 YSLEER. CDR3 DNA sequence: TGCGCCAGCAGCCAAAGCCCCGGGTCCGGAGGGACTGAAGCTTTCTTT. This translates into CASSQSPGSGGTEAFF.

This clonotype was seen only a few times. DNA for the CDR3: TGTGCCAGCATCAGACTAGCGGGGGGCCGGGTAGATACGCAGTATTTT. Translating gives CASIRLAGGRVDTQYF. The J gene is TRBJ2-3, the V gene TRBV11-2, with 13 bases fitting TRBD2. Germline CDR1 SGHAT, CDR2 FQNNGV. Trimming cost V 7 bases and J 5 bases; bases outside gene matches: 9. CDR3 length: 16 residues.

With regard to this clonotype: At one end the junction does not follow the germline gene, possibly because of a read error. V usage is TRBV7-2 and J usage is TRBJ1-4; no definite D call. The germline CDR1 and CDR2 sequences are SGHTA and FQGNSA. This CDR3 is built from 16 residues. CDR3 sequence reads: CASSPGATASNEKVFF. Written as DNA, the CDR3 is TGTGCCAGCAGCCCTGGAGCTACGGCTTCTAATGAAAAAGTGTTTTTT.

This clonotype was counted only a few times. The chain uses TRBV7-9 and TRBJ1-2, with unresolved D. This CDR3 has 15 residues. Trimming took 2 bases from V and 8 from J, leaving 18 bases between them. CDR1 and CDR2 from the germline V gene are SEHNR and FQNEAQ (reference sequence). CDR3 region: CASSLTTESGRGYTF. Written as DNA, the CDR3 is TGTGCCAGCAGCTTAACGACGGAAAGCGGGAGGGGCTACACCTTC.

This clonotype has ten or more counts. With a much larger clone just one base away, this may be a read error. This rearrangement joins TRBV7-9 to TRBJ2-1; weak D call: TRBD2 (6 bases). With 0 bases removed from V and 0 bases from J, the gap between germline ends came to 15 bases. CDR1 and CDR2 from the germline V gene are SEHNR and FQNEAQ (reference sequence). The CDR3 loop spans 18 amino acids. CDR3: CASSLAAFAGSSYNEQFF. CDR3 in DNA: TGTGCCAGCAGCTTAGCGGCATTCGCGGGGAGCTCCTACAATGAGCAGTTCTTC.

In its sample, this clonotype was seen a few times. This chain uses TRBV7-9 with TRBJ2-1, with TRBD2 matching over 11 bases. CDR1 and CDR2 from the germline V gene are SEHNR and FQNEAQ (reference sequence). V shed 4 bases and J 0 bases; nucleotides not matched to a gene: 8. The CDR3 covers 18 residues. The CDR3 DNA reads as TGTGCCAGCAGCTCAGCCGATAGCGGGGGGGCCTCCTACAATGAGCAGTTCTTC. It codes for CASSSADSGGASYNEQFF.

A few counts support this clonotype. The chain employs TRBV12-3 or TRBV12-4 and TRBJ1-1; 7 bases are shared with TRBD1. The CDR3 sequence is 15 residues long. V was pared by 4 bases and J by 1 base, with 6 bases of the junction left unmatched. The CDR3: CASSSPDRENTEAFF. DNA for the CDR3: TGTGCCAGCAGTTCCCCAGACAGGGAGAACACTGAAGCTTTCTTT.

The chain carries TRBV4-1 and TRBJ2-1; 8 nucleotides agree with TRBD2. The J call is doubtful: the DNA matches TRBJ2-7 better. Germline assignment: CDR1 MGHRA and CDR2 YSYEKL. This CDR3 is built from 18 residues. CDR3 region: CASSQDPPRTSSYNEQYF. The DNA of the CDR3 is TGCGCCAGCAGCCAAGATCCCCCTCGGACTAGCTCCTACAATGAGCAGTACTTC.

The chain employs TRBV7-8 and TRBJ2-7; 8 nucleotides align to TRBD2. The CDR3 runs 15 residues. From germline, CDR1 is SGHVS and CDR2 FQNEAQ. V lost 2 bases and J lost 7; bases outside the gene matches: 10. In DNA form, the CDR3 reads TGTGCCAGCAGCTTATCTTGGACTAGCTTAAATGAGCAGTACTTC. Protein: CASSLSWTSLNEQYF.

This clonotype was counted ten times or more. The J gene is TRBJ2-3, the V gene TRBV28; D not certain. CDR3 size: 15 residues. Trimming took off 2 bases at V and 0 bases at J, with 9 bases between the two ends. Germline loops: CDR1 MDHEN, CDR2 SYDVKM. The CDR3 DNA follows: TGTGCCAGCAGTTTAGGTCAGTTTAGCACAGATACGCAGTATTTT. Residues: CASSLGQFSTDTQYF.

The rearrangement links TRBV10-3 to TRBJ1-3; D possibly corresponds to TRBD1 (5 bases). Trimming pared 10 bases from V and 4 bases from J, leaving 11 bases between. Germline CDR1 and CDR2: ENHRY and SYGVKD. The CDR3 has 12 amino acids. The CDR3 DNA follows: TGTGCCACCGGGGCAGCGGGAAACACCATATATTTT. Translating gives CATGAAGNTIYF.

This clonotype was recorded once. The gene calls are TRBV20-1 and TRBJ2-5; tentative D call: TRBD1 (6 bases). The V gene lost 1 base and the J gene lost 11 bases, with 17 bases spanning the gap. The germline V gene encodes CDR1 DFQATT and CDR2 SNEGSKA (reference sequence). The CDR3 runs to 13 residues. CDR3 amino acids: CSARGTAYNEQYF. The CDR3 DNA reads TGCAGTGCTAGAGGGACAGCCTACAATGAGCAGTACTTC.

This clonotype was recorded a few times. This rearrangement joins TRBV3-1 to TRBJ1-4; D is undetermined. This CDR3 comprises 12 residues. Trimming cost V 2 bases and J 7 bases, with 5 bases left between them. CDR1 and CDR2 from the germline V gene are LGHDT and YNNKEL (reference sequence). The CDR3 loop is CASSQIGEKLFF. CDR3 nucleotides: TGTGCCAGCAGCCAAATTGGTGAAAAACTGTTTTTT.

The chain joins TRBV12-3 or TRBV12-4 to TRBJ2-3; D not certain. CDR3 length: 15 residues. Trimming pared 6 bases from V and 0 bases from J, leaving 13 bases between. The CDR3, as DNA: TGTGCCAGCAGGCCTCCCGGCCCAAGCACAGATACGCAGTATTTT. Residues: CASRPPGPSTDTQYF.